What follows are 27 T cell receptor beta chains derived from one specimen sequenced in a study of PD-1 blockade in mismatch repair-deficient tumors. Sequenced by immunoSEQ multiplex PCR; TCRdb stores in-frame clones only, minus some. Of some 110,000 clones listed, about three quarters are singletons. The source was peripheral blood, collected roughly 60 weeks after starting pembrolizumab. The receptors shown here come from an adult with mismatch repair-deficient cancer.

This clone was recorded once. CDR3 DNA sequence: TGTGCCAGCAGCGGACAGGGACGGGCTGAAGCTTTCTTT. This translates into CASSGQGRAEAFF. The J gene is TRBJ1-1, the V gene TRBV4-2, with 8 bases fitting TRBD1. V shed 5 bases, J shed 6 bases, and the junction held 5 bases outside the gene matches. CDR1 and CDR2 (germline): LGHNA, YNFKEQ. The CDR3 extends over 13 amino acids.

V and J are TRBV29-1 and TRBJ2-6; D is ambiguous. The CDR3 has 15 amino acids. Germline lookup yields CDR1 SQVTM and CDR2 ANQGSEA. Trimming took 1 base from V and 2 from J, leaving 9 bases between them. The DNA of the CDR3 is TGCAGCGTTGAAGTAAGGGTAACTGGGGCCAACGTCCTGACTTTC. It yields the protein CSVEVRVTGANVLTF.

The rearrangement joins TRBV30 to TRBJ1-2; weak D call: TRBD1 (5 bases). The ends were cut back, 2 bases at V and 2 bases at J, with 9 bases in the middle. Germline assignment: CDR1 GTSNPN and CDR2 SVGIG (reference sequence). The CDR3 is 13 amino acids. CDR3: CAWSPTGNYGYTF. The CDR3 DNA reads as TGTGCCTGGAGTCCTACAGGAAACTATGGCTACACCTTC.

The chain employs TRBV6-6 and TRBJ1-2; TRBD1 might be the D (5 bases). The CDR3 runs 13 residues. V was shortened by 6 bases and J by 2 bases, with 10 bases between the two germline ends. In germline, CDR1 is MNHNY, CDR2 SVGAGI (reference sequence). The CDR3 spells CASRTTENYGYTF. The DNA for the CDR3 is TGTGCCAGCAGGACGACAGAAAACTATGGCTACACCTTC.

The chain has TRBV27 and TRBJ2-7; no clear D. The V end lost 3 bases, the J end lost 7 bases, and 10 bases lay between the germline ends. This CDR3 has 12 residues. Germline CDR1 reads MNHEY; CDR2 reads SMNVEV (reference sequence). The CDR3 region is CASSFTGVEQYF. The DNA for the CDR3 is TGTGCCAGCAGTTTCACGGGTGTGGAGCAGTACTTC.

This clone was counted between two and nine times. This chain links TRBV29-1 with TRBJ1-2; TRBD1 matches 9 bases. The germline CDR1 and CDR2 sequences are SQVTM and ANQGSEA. Unmatched junction bases numbered 8, after V lost 0 bases and J lost 6 bases. The CDR3 contains 15 residues. The CDR3 protein is CSVEDMRTGVNGYTF. CDR3 coding DNA: TGCAGCGTTGAAGATATGAGGACAGGGGTCAATGGCTACACCTTC.

The V gene is TRBV4-1, the J gene TRBJ2-7; possibly TRBD2 for D (6 bases). Germline V gene sequence: CDR1 MGHRA, CDR2 YSYEKL. The V gene lost 4 bases and the J gene lost 4 bases, with 11 bases spanning the gap. The CDR3 covers 13 residues. CDR3 residues: CASSRDSFYEQYF. CDR3 nucleotides: TGCGCCAGCAGCCGGGACTCATTTTACGAGCAGTACTTC.

DNA of the CDR3: TGCAGCGTTTCACAGGGCGGGGGGGGCTACACCTTC. Protein product: CSVSQGGGGYTF. V is TRBV29-1 and J is TRBJ1-2; the D gene is possibly TRBD1 (6 bases). V was trimmed by 5 bases and J by 8 bases, leaving 15 bases between them. This CDR3 contains 12 residues. Per germline, CDR1 SQVTM and CDR2 ANQGSEA. Filled out from reference TRBV29-1 and TRBJ1-2, the complete variable domain reads SAVISQKPSRDICQRGTSLTIQCQVDSQVTMMFWYRQQPGQSLTLIATANQGSEATYESGFVIDKFPISRPNLTFSTLTVSNMSPEDSSIYLCSVSQGGGGYTFGSGTRLTVV.

The V and J genes are TRBV6-6 and TRBJ1-5; no reliable D call. Germline-derived CDR1 and CDR2 are MNHNY and SVGAGI (reference sequence). Trimming shortened V by 3 bases and J by 0 bases, and 6 bases separated the two germline ends. CDR3 length: 14 residues. This CDR3 reads CASSYLTSNQPQHF. The CDR3 nucleotides are TGTGCCAGCAGTTATCTGACTAGCAATCAGCCCCAGCATTTT.

This clone was seen only a few times. The genes are TRBV4-2 and TRBJ2-1; D gene uncertain. V was clipped by 4 bases and J by 10 bases, with 20 bases between them. The germline gives CDR1 LGHNA, CDR2 YNFKEQ. The CDR3 spans 15 residues. CDR3 residues: CASSLDSNSIWEQFF. The CDR3 DNA is TGTGCCAGCAGCCTCGACTCTAATAGTATATGGGAGCAGTTCTTC.

The V and J genes are TRBV29-1 and TRBJ2-1; 7 bases map to TRBD1. This CDR3 is built from 12 residues. J was trimmed by 6 bases and V by 6 bases; bases with no gene match: 5. CDR1 and CDR2 (germline): SQVTM, ANQGSEA. The CDR3 loop reads CSVQTGRNEQFF. The CDR3 nucleotides are TGCAGCGTCCAGACAGGGCGCAATGAGCAGTTCTTC.

This chain connects TRBV5-1 to TRBJ2-7; possible D gene TRBD1, 5 bases. The CDR3 runs to 15 residues. Germline V CDR1 and CDR2: SGHRS, YFSETQ. Trimming cost V 0 bases and J 5 bases, with 15 bases left between them. Written as DNA, the CDR3 is TGCGCCAGCAGCTTGGAGGGCAGGGTCAGCGACGAGCAGTACTTC. It encodes CASSLEGRVSDEQYF. Using reference TRBV5-1 and TRBJ2-7 for the parts outside the CDR3, the full variable domain is KAGVTQTPRYLIKTRGQQVTLSCSPISGHRSVSWYQQTPGQGLQFLFEYFSETQRNKGNFPGRFSGRQFSNSRSEMNVSTLELGDSALYLCASSLEGRVSDEQYFGPGTRLTVT.

This clone was picked up a small number of times. The V and J genes are TRBV6-1 and TRBJ1-4; D not certain. Germline CDR1 is MNHNS and CDR2 is SASEGT. V was cut by 4 bases and J by 4 bases, with 13 bases left in between. The CDR3 spans 15 residues. The CDR3 loop reads CASSVIRDNNEKLFF. CDR3 DNA sequence: TGTGCCAGCAGTGTGATTCGCGATAATAATGAAAAACTGTTTTTT.

The chain combines TRBV5-1 with TRBJ2-5; 7 bases align to TRBD1. V shed 1 base, J shed 5 bases, and the junction held 11 bases outside the gene matches. This CDR3 contains 16 residues. CDR1 SGHRS and CDR2 YFSETQ come from the germline V gene. The CDR3 reads CASSLRGRSTGETQYF. In DNA, the CDR3 is TGCGCCAGCAGCTTGAGGGGGCGTTCTACGGGGGAGACCCAGTACTTC.

This sequence joins TRBV7-2 and TRBJ2-1; 9 bases line up with TRBD2. Unmatched junction bases numbered 5, after V lost 5 bases and J lost 3 bases. Germline V gives CDR1 SGHTA, CDR2 FQGNSA. This CDR3 region has 15 residues. The CDR3 loop is CASSASGRHYNEQFF. CDR3 DNA: TGTGCCAGCAGCGCCAGCGGGAGGCACTACAATGAGCAGTTCTTC.

V gene TRBV29-1 combines with J gene TRBJ1-4; D might be TRBD1 (6 bases). Trimming shortened V by 7 bases and J by 8 bases, and 17 bases separated the two germline ends. This CDR3 has 13 amino acids. The germline CDR1 and CDR2 sequences are SQVTM and ANQGSEA. CDR3 protein: CSAEGGEGEKLFF. The DNA for the CDR3 is TGCAGCGCAGAGGGGGGGGAGGGAGAAAAACTGTTTTTT. Looking up the rest from reference TRBV29-1 and TRBJ1-4 gives the full variable domain: SAVISQKPSRDICQRGTSLTIQCQVDSQVTMMFWYRQQPGQSLTLIATANQGSEATYESGFVIDKFPISRPNLTFSTLTVSNMSPEDSSIYLCSAEGGEGEKLFFGSGTQLSVL.

The chain has TRBV19 and TRBJ2-7; no firm D call. CDR3 length equals 13 residues. Germline V gene sequence: CDR1 LNHDA, CDR2 SQIVND (reference sequence). V was pared by 6 bases and J by 0 bases, with 9 bases between. CDR3 DNA: TGTGCCAGTAGCAACGTCGACTCCTACGAGCAGTACTTC. Residues: CASSNVDSYEQYF. Full variable domain (missing parts from reference TRBV19 and TRBJ2-7): DGGITQSPKYLFRKEGQNVTLSCEQNLNHDAMYWYRQDPGQGLRLIYYSQIVNDFQKGDIAEGYSVSREKKESFPLTVTSAQKNPTAFYLCASSNVDSYEQYFGPGTRLTVT.

This rearrangement joins TRBV10-1 to TRBJ2-2; 9 bases match TRBD1. In germline, CDR1 is WNHNN, CDR2 SYGVQD (reference sequence). The CDR3 has 15 residues. Unmatched junction bases numbered 4, after V lost 5 bases and J lost 3 bases. The CDR3 region is CASSLDRGDTGELFF. For the CDR3, the DNA is TGCGCCAGCAGTTTGGACAGGGGTGACACCGGGGAGCTGTTTTTT.

This chain uses TRBV28 with TRBJ1-5, with a tentative D call TRBD1 (6 bases). The CDR3 has 16 residues. V dropped 2 bases and J dropped 4 bases, with 15 bases sitting between them. Per germline, CDR1 MDHEN and CDR2 SYDVKM. The CDR3 is CASSLDRQVPNQPQHF. The CDR3 region has the DNA TGTGCCAGCAGTTTAGATAGACAGGTGCCTAATCAGCCCCAGCATTTT.

This rearrangement joins TRBV5-6 to TRBJ2-7, with 9 bases matching TRBD2. Trimming removed 1 base from V and 8 bases from J; junction bases left unmatched: 1. CDR3 length equals 12 residues. Germline CDR1 reads SGHDT; CDR2 reads YYEEEE. CDR3 DNA sequence: TGTGCCAGCAGCTTGTCTAGCGGGAAGCAGTACTTC. As protein: CASSLSSGKQYF.

Written as DNA, the CDR3 is TGTGCTAGTGGTTTCTCCATAGCGGGAGGGCCGGGAGATACGCAGTATTTT. This sequence encodes CASGFSIAGGPGDTQYF. The V gene is TRBV12-5, the J gene TRBJ2-3; 11 nucleotides line up with TRBD2. Per germline, CDR1 LGHNT and CDR2 FRNRAP. Trimming removed 3 bases from V and 5 bases from J; junction bases left unmatched: 10. The CDR3 is made up of 17 amino acids. Using reference TRBV12-5 and TRBJ2-3 for the parts outside the CDR3, the full variable domain is DARVTQTPRHKVTEMGQEVTMRCQPILGHNTVFWYRQTMMQGLELLAYFRNRAPLDDSGMPKDRFSAEMPDATLATLKIQPSEPRDSAVYFCASGFSIAGGPGDTQYFGPGTRLTVL.

Remarks on this clone: A much larger clone differs by one base, so this may be a read error. The same CDR3 also results from other DNA sequences found in this sample. The chain carries TRBV7-9 and TRBJ2-7; D is uncertain. V lost 5 bases and J 0 bases, leaving 2 bases between the germline ends. CDR1 and CDR2 (germline): SEHNR, FQNEAQ (reference sequence). The length of the CDR3 is 11 residues. In DNA form, the CDR3 reads TGTGCCAGCAGCACCTCCTACGAGCAGTACTTC. Protein: CASSTSYEQYF.

The V gene is TRBV5-4, the J gene TRBJ2-1; TRBD2 matches 8 bases. Looked up from germline, CDR1 is SGHNT and CDR2 is YYREEE (reference sequence). This CDR3 is 14 amino acids long. With V trimmed by 2 bases and J by 8 bases, 6 bases remained unmatched. The CDR3 spells CASSFKGLVDEQFF. Here the CDR3 DNA reads TGTGCCAGCAGCTTTAAGGGACTAGTAGATGAGCAGTTCTTC.

This chain connects TRBV7-3 to TRBJ1-3; 8 bases map to TRBD1. The CDR3 sequence is 17 residues long. Unmatched junction bases numbered 9, after V lost 5 bases and J lost 0 bases. Germline V gene sequence: CDR1 SGHTA, CDR2 FQGTGA. The DNA for the CDR3 is TGTGCCAGCAGCCTCGGGGACAGGCTACACTCTGGAAACACCATATATTTT. It codes for CASSLGDRLHSGNTIYF.

The chain combines TRBV27 with TRBJ2-7; D call uncertain. The CDR3 contains 11 residues. Germline CDR1 is MNHEY and CDR2 is SMNVEV (reference sequence). The V end lost 6 bases, the J end lost 3 bases, and 6 bases lay between the germline ends. The CDR3 loop is CASRNLYEQYF. In DNA, the CDR3 is TGTGCCAGCAGGAATCTCTACGAGCAGTACTTC.

The chain is built from TRBV29-1 and TRBJ1-1, with D possibly matching TRBD1 (5 bases). The CDR3 runs to 11 residues. Germline V gene sequence: CDR1 SQVTM, CDR2 ANQGSEA. V lost 3 bases and J lost 9, with 11 bases in between. The CDR3, as DNA: TGCAGCGTTGATACGGGGGGGAAAGCTTTCTTT. It translates to CSVDTGGKAFF. The full variable domain, rest sourced from reference TRBV29-1 and TRBJ1-1, is SAVISQKPSRDICQRGTSLTIQCQVDSQVTMMFWYRQQPGQSLTLIATANQGSEATYESGFVIDKFPISRPNLTFSTLTVSNMSPEDSSIYLCSVDTGGKAFFGQGTRLTVV.

This clone was detected only once. This chain links TRBV5-8 with TRBJ2-7; D is uncertain. V was clipped by 4 bases and J by 4 bases, with 6 bases between them. Germline CDR1 and CDR2: SGHTS and YDEGEE. The CDR3 runs to 11 residues. The CDR3 DNA sequence: TGTGCCAGCAGCACATATTACGAGCAGTACTTC. This codes for CASSTYYEQYF. The complete variable domain, with remaining parts taken from reference TRBV5-8 and TRBJ2-7, reads EAGVTQSPTHLIKTRGQQATLRCSPISGHTSVYWYQQALGLGLQFLLWYDEGEERNRGNFPPRFSGRQFPNYSSELNVNALELEDSALYLCASSTYYEQYFGPGTRLTVT.